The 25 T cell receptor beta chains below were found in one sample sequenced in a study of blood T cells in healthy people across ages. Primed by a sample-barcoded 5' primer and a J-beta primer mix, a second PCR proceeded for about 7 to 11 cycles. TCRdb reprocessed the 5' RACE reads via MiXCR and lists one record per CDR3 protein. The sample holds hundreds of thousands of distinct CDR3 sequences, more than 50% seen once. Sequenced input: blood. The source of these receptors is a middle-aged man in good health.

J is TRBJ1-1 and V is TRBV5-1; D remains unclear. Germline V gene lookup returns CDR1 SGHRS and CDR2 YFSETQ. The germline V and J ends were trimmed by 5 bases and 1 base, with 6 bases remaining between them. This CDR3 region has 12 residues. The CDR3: CASREGNTEAFF. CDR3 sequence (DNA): TGCGCCAGCAGAGAAGGGAACACTGAAGCTTTCTTT.

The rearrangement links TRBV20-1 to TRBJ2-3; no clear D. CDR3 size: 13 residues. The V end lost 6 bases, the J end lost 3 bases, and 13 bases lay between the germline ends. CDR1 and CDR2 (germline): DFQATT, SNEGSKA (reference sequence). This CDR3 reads CSAWLELTDTQYF. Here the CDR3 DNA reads TGCAGTGCCTGGCTGGAACTAACAGATACGCAGTATTTT.

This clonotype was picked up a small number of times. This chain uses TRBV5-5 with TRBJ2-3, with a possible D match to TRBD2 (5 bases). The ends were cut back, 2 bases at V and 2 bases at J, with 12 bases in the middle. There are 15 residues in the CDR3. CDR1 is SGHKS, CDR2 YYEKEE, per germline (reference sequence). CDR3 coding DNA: TGTGCCAGCAGCTTTCTGAGGGCGGCCACAGATACGCAGTATTTT. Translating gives CASSFLRAATDTQYF.

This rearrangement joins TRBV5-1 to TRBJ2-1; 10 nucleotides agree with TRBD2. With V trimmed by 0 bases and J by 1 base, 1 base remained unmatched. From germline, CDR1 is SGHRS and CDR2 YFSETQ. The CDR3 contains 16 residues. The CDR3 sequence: CASSLDSGRSYNEQFF. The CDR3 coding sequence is TGCGCCAGCAGCTTGGATAGCGGGAGGTCCTACAATGAGCAGTTCTTC.

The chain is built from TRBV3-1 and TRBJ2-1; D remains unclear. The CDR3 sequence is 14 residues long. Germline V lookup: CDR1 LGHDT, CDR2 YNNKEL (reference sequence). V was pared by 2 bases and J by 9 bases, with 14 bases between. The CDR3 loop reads CASSQRLGLGEQFF. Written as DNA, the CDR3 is TGTGCCAGCAGCCAAAGGCTAGGATTGGGTGAGCAGTTCTTC.

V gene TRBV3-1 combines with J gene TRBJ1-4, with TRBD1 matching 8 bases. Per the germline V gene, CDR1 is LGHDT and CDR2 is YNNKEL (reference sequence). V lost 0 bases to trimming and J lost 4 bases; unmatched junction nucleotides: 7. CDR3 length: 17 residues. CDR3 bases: TGTGCCAGCAGCCAAGATTTCGCTGGACAGGGTAATGAAAAACTGTTTTTT. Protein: CASSQDFAGQGNEKLFF.

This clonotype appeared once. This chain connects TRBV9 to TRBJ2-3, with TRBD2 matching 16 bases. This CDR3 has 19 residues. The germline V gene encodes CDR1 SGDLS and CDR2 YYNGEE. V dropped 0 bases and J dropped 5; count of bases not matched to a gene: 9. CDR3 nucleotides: TGTGCCAGCAGCGTAGGCGGCGGGACTAGCGGGGGGGATGTAGATACGCAGTATTTT. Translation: CASSVGGGTSGGDVDTQYF.

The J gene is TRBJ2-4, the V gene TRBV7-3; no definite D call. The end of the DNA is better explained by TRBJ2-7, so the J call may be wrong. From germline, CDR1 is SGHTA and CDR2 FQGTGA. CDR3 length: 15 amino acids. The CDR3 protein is CASSLGPSSSDEQYF. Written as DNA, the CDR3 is TGTGCCAGCAGCCTCGGACCCTCCTCCTCGGACGAGCAGTACTTC.

The CDR3 reads CASSFLGRNQETQYF. CDR3 nucleotide sequence: TGTGCCAGCAGTTTTTTGGGACGGAACCAAGAGACCCAGTACTTC. This chain joins TRBV27 and TRBJ2-5; either TRBD1 or TRBD2 may supply D (5 bases each). CDR1 is MNHEY and CDR2 is SMNVEV in the germline V gene (reference sequence). Between the trimmed V and J ends, which lost 3 bases and 0 bases, there was a span of 11 bases. This CDR3 has 15 amino acids.

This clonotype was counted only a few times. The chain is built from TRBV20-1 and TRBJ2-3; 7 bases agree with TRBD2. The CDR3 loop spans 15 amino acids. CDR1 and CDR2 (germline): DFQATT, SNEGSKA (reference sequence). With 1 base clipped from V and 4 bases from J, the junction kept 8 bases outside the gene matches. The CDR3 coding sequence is TGCAGTGCTAGAGTTCGAGGGAGGGCCCCAGATACGCAGTATTTT. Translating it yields CSARVRGRAPDTQYF.

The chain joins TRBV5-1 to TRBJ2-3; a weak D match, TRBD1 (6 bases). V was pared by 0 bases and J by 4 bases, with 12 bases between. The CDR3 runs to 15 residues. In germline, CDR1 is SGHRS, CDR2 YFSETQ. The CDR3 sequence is CASSLDGTSPDTQYF. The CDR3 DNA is TGCGCCAGCAGCTTGGACGGGACATCACCAGATACGCAGTATTTT.

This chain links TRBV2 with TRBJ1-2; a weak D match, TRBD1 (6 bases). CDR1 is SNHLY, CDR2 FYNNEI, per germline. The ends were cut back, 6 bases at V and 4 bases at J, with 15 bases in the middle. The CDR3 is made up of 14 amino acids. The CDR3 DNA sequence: TGTGCCAGCAGGGAAACAGGGTCGGTCTATGGCTACACCTTC. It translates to CASRETGSVYGYTF.

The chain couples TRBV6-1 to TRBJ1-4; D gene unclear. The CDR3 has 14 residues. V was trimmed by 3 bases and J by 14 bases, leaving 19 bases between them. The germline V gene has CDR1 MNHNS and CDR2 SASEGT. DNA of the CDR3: TGTGCCAGCAGTGAGTTCGTCGACATTAAGGATCTGTTTTTT. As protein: CASSEFVDIKDLFF.

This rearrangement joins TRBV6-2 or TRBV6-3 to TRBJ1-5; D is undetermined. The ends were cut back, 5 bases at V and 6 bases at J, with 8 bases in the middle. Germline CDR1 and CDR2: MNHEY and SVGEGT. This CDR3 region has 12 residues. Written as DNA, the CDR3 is TGTGCCAGCAGTGCTCTTTTTCAGCCCCAGCATTTT. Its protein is CASSALFQPQHF.

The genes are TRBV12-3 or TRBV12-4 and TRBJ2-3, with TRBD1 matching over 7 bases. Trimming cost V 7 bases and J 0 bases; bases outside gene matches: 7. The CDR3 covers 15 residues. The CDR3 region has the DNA TGTGCCAGCAAGGGAAAGGGACAGAGCACAGATACGCAGTATTTT. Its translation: CASKGKGQSTDTQYF.

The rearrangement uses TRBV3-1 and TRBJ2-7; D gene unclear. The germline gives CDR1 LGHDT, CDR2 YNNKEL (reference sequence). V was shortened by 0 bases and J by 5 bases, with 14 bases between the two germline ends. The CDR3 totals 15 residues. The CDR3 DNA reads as TGTGCCAGCAGCCAAGACCCCAGCAGGCCCCACGAGCAGTACTTC. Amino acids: CASSQDPSRPHEQYF.

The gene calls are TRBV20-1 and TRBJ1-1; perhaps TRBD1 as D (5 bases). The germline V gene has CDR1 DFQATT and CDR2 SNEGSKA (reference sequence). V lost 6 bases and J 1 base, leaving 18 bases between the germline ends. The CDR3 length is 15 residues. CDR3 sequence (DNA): TGCAGTGCCCTGCCCTACAGGTCTCCGAACACTGAAGCTTTCTTT. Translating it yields CSALPYRSPNTEAFF.

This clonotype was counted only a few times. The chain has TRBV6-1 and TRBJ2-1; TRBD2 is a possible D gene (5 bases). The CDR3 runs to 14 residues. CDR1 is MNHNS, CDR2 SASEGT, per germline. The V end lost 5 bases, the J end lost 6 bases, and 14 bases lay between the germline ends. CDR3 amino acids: CASSIRGDGNEQFF. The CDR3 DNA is TGTGCCAGCAGTATACGGGGTGATGGCAATGAGCAGTTCTTC.

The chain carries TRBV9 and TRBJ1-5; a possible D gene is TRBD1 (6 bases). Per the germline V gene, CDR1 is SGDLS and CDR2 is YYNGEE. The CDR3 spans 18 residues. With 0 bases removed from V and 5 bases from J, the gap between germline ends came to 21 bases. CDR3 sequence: CASSVVMGGLPKDQPQHF. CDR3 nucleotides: TGTGCCAGCAGCGTAGTAATGGGGGGCCTCCCAAAAGATCAGCCCCAGCATTTT.

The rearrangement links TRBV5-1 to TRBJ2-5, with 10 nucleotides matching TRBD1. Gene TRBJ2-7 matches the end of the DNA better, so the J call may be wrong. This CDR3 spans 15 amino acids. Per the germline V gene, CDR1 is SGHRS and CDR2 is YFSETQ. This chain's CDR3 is CASSLGQGAGYEQYF. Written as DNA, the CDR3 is TGCGCCAGCAGCTTGGGACAGGGGGCGGGCTACGAGCAGTACTTC.

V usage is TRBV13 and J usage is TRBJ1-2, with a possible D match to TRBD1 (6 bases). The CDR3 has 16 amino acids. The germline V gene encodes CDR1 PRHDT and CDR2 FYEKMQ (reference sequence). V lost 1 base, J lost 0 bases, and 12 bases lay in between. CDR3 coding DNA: TGTGCCAGCAGCTTAGCAGGGGATAACCCTAACTATGGCTACACCTTC. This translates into CASSLAGDNPNYGYTF. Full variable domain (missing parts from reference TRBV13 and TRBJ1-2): AAGVIQSPRHLIKEKRETATLKCYPIPRHDTVYWYQQGPGQDPQFLISFYEKMQSDKGSIPDRFSAQQFSDYHSELNMSSLELGDSALYFCASSLAGDNPNYGYTFGSGTRLTVV.

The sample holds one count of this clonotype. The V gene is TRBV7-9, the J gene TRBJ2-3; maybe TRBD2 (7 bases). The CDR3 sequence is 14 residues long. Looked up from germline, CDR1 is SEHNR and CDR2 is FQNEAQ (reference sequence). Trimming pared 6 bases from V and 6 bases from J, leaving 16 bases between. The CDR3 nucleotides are TGTGCCAGCAGGGAAAGGGGGACTACTGATACGCAGTATTTT. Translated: CASRERGTTDTQYF. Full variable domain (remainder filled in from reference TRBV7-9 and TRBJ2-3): DTGVSQNPRHKITKRGQNVTFRCDPISEHNRLYWYRQTLGQGPEFLTYFQNEAQLEKSRLLSDRFSAERPKGSFSTLEIQRTEQGDSAMYLCASRERGTTDTQYFGPGTRLTVL.

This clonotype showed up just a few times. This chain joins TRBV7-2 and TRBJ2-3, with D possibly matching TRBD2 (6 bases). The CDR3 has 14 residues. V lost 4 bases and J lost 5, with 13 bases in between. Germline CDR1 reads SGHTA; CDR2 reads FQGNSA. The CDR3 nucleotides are TGTGCCAGCAGCTCCGACGGGAGAGGAGATACGCAGTATTTT. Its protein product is CASSSDGRGDTQYF.

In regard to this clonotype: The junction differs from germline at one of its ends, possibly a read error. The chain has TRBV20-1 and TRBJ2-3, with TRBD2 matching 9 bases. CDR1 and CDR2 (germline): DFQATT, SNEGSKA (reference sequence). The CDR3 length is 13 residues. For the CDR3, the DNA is TGCAGGGCTAGGACTAGCGGCACAGATACGCAGTATTTT. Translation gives CRARTSGTDTQYF.

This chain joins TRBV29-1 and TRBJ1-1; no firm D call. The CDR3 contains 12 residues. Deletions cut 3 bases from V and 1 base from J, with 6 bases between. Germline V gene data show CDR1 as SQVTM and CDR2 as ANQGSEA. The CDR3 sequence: CSVDPGNTEAFF. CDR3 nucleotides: TGCAGCGTTGATCCAGGGAACACTGAAGCTTTCTTT.